This entry is about one T cell receptor (beta chain). Antigen unknown. This sample is part of a study of T cells after yellow fever vaccination. Study-wide context: Those fractions that held only low numbers of cells were prepared using the SMART-Seq v4 Ultra Low Input RNA kit.

General study results and limits: Any FACS-sorted repertoire could hold abundant clonotypes that contaminate it from the bulk population. Detected again after the booster were most primary-vaccination clones, at 95% to 96% CD4 and about 90% CD8.

V lost 6 bases and J lost 4; bases outside the gene matches: 9. Germline CDR1 is MNHEY and CDR2 is SMNVEV (reference sequence). The CDR3 totals 15 residues. MiXCR, applied by TCRdb to the 5' RACE reads, yields one record per CDR3 protein. In the table there are hundreds of thousands of distinct CDR3 sequences, roughly 20% of which are singletons. The material was PBMCs, obtained before the yellow fever booster vaccination. The source of this sequence is a man between 18 and 35 years old who received the YFV17D yellow fever vaccine. The chain uses TRBV27 and TRBJ2-3; 8 nucleotides match TRBD2. The CDR3 DNA reads TGTGCCAGCAGGTCCGGGGGGGCGGGCCCAGATACGCAGTATTTT. Translation: CASRSGGAGPDTQYF.